This T cell receptor (beta chain) was retrieved from a study of cytomegalovirus exposure and HLA in healthy donors. Profiled with immunoSEQ multiplex PCR; TCRdb holds only in-frame clones, not every one. The sample carries about 110,000 clones, approximately 94% recorded once. Notes on the study in general: Later, an analysis found that TCR clusters from the first cohort tended to co-occur in the roughly 130 validation repertoires. Despite most TCR sequences being rare, some public TCRs occurred in many donors.

Concerning this clone: No antigen is known for it.

Sequencing used PBMCs. The receptor was isolated from a woman aged 18 to 35 in good health and CMV-seronegative.

CDR3 in DNA: TGTGCCAGCAGCCTAGACGGAGGACTCCCGAGGGCAGAGACCCAGTACTTC. Protein product: CASSLDGGLPRAETQYF. The chain recombines TRBV7-9 with TRBJ2-5; perhaps TRBD2 as D (5 bases). Per the germline V gene, CDR1 is SEHNR and CDR2 is FQNEAQ (reference sequence). The length of the CDR3 is 17 residues. V lost 5 bases and J 4 bases, leaving 23 bases between the germline ends.